This entry lists 16 T cell receptor beta chains sequenced from one sample in a study of cytomegalovirus exposure and HLA in healthy donors (dated by TCRdb to the late 2010s). The library was prepared using the immunoSEQ multiplex PCR assay. For the multiplex PCR, a mixture combining 60 forward primers for TCR Vbeta segments and 13 reverse primers for TCR Jbeta segments was used. Sourced from immuneACCESS, this table was stored by TCRdb with only in-frame sequences that have V and J called. A share of the clones is absent; for the studies checked, an unresolved V gene accounts for under half, and the remainder has no known explanation. The sample yields 150,000 or so clones; 75% were counted once. The ten top clones hold around 7.7% of the sample. Material for sequencing was PBMCs. The receptors were sampled from a middle-aged woman in good health and CMV-seropositive.

This clone was observed a handful of times. V usage is TRBV7-9 and J usage is TRBJ1-1, with unresolved D. The CDR3 consists of 13 residues. CDR1 is SEHNR, CDR2 FQNEAQ, per germline (reference sequence). V lost 6 bases and J lost 1, with 9 bases in between. CDR3 sequence: CASRKTGNTEAFF. CDR3 in DNA: TGTGCCAGCAGAAAGACGGGGAACACTGAAGCTTTCTTT.

The chain has TRBV7-8 and TRBJ2-1, with 8 bases that match TRBD2. The CDR3 totals 15 residues. Unmatched junction bases numbered 4, after V lost 2 bases and J lost 4 bases. In germline, CDR1 is SGHVS, CDR2 FQNEAQ. The CDR3 region is CASSLRREEYNEQFF. The CDR3 nucleotides are TGTGCCAGCAGCTTACGGCGGGAGGAGTACAATGAGCAGTTCTTC. Based on the CDR3 plus reference TRBV7-8 and TRBJ2-1, the full variable domain is GAGVSQSPRYKVAKRGQDVALRCDPISGHVSLFWYQQALGQGPEFLTYFQNEAQLDKSGLPSDRFFAERPEGSVSTLKIQRTQQEDSAVYLCASSLRREEYNEQFFGPGTRLTVL.

In this sample, this clone turned up a few times. V usage is TRBV6-6 and J usage is TRBJ1-2; 12 bases are a match to TRBD1. J lost 5 bases, V lost 6 bases, and 10 bases had no gene match. This CDR3 spans 16 amino acids. From germline, CDR1 is MNHNY and CDR2 SVGAGI (reference sequence). CDR3 sequence: CASSKTRDRGLYGYTF. DNA of the CDR3: TGTGCCAGCAGCAAAACCCGGGACAGGGGGCTATATGGCTACACCTTC.

The chain uses TRBV2 and TRBJ1-2, with D possibly TRBD1 on 5 matching bases. This CDR3 has 15 amino acids. V dropped 6 bases and J dropped 4 bases, with 18 bases sitting between them. The V gene's germline CDR1 is SNHLY and CDR2 FYNNEI. Here the CDR3 DNA reads TGTGCCAGCAGCGGGAGGGGCATCATGAGCTATGGCTACACCTTC. Translating it yields CASSGRGIMSYGYTF.

This clone has just one count. The gene calls are TRBV5-8 and TRBJ2-1, with 8 bases lining up with TRBD1. This CDR3 has 15 amino acids. With V trimmed by 2 bases and J by 4 bases, 5 bases remained unmatched. The germline gives CDR1 SGHTS, CDR2 YDEGEE. As DNA, the CDR3 is TGTGCCAGCAGCTTCGGGCAGGGGGCGTACAATGAGCAGTTCTTC. Translated, it gives CASSFGQGAYNEQFF.

The J gene is TRBJ1-5, the V gene TRBV2; 7 positions agree with TRBD1. The trim removed 8 bases at V and 9 bases at J, leaving 13 bases unmatched. The CDR3 spans 14 residues. The germline gives CDR1 SNHLY, CDR2 FYNNEI. CDR3 region: CASHPTGSTRPQHF. CDR3 DNA sequence: TGTGCCAGCCACCCGACAGGGTCTACTCGGCCCCAGCATTTT.

This chain uses TRBV29-1 with TRBJ2-3; tentatively, D is TRBD2 (5 bases). The V and J ends lost 5 bases and 0 bases respectively, with 15 bases between them. There are 15 residues in the CDR3. The germline gives CDR1 SQVTM, CDR2 ANQGSEA. DNA of the CDR3: TGCAGCGTTATTGAAGCGGAGACTAGCACAGATACGCAGTATTTT. Protein product: CSVIEAETSTDTQYF.

The chain uses TRBV28 and TRBJ2-3; D not certain. Trimming cost V 7 bases and J 2 bases, with 7 bases left between them. In germline, CDR1 is MDHEN, CDR2 SYDVKM. The CDR3 consists of 12 residues. CDR3 in amino acids: CASTEATDTQYF. In nucleotides, the CDR3 is TGTGCCAGCACCGAGGCCACAGATACGCAGTATTTT. Full variable domain (missing parts from reference TRBV28 and TRBJ2-3): DVKVTQSSRYLVKRTGEKVFLECVQDMDHENMFWYRQDPGLGLRLIYFSYDVKMKEKGDIPEGYSVSREKKERFSLILESASTNQTSMYLCASTEATDTQYFGPGTRLTVL.

CDR3 in amino acids: CASSRSDVSGANVLTF. As DNA, the CDR3 is TGCGCCAGCTCTAGGAGCGACGTCTCTGGGGCCAACGTCCTGACTTTC. This chain joins TRBV5-1 and TRBJ2-6; D is undetermined. Germline loops: CDR1 SGHRS, CDR2 YFSETQ. V shed 7 bases and J shed 0 bases, with 14 bases lying between them. The CDR3 covers 16 residues.

The chain is built from TRBV29-1 and TRBJ1-2; tentative D call: TRBD1 (5 bases). Germline V lookup: CDR1 SQVTM, CDR2 ANQGSEA. The V end was cut by 6 bases, the J end by 0 bases, with 8 bases between. The CDR3 totals 12 residues. The CDR3 region has the DNA TGCAGCGTCTCAGGGACTAACTATGGCTACACCTTC. Translated: CSVSGTNYGYTF.

J is TRBJ2-1 and V is TRBV28; 8 nucleotides agree with TRBD1. CDR3 length: 15 residues. Trimming took 9 bases from V and 3 from J; bases not matched to a gene: 10. From germline, CDR1 is MDHEN and CDR2 SYDVKM. This chain's CDR3 is CASQIDRGHYNEQFF. The CDR3 DNA reads as TGTGCCAGTCAAATTGACAGGGGCCACTACAATGAGCAGTTCTTC.

The chain is built from TRBV30 and TRBJ2-7; TRBD1 aligns across 9 bases. CDR3 length equals 14 residues. The germline CDR1 and CDR2 sequences are GTSNPN and SVGIG (reference sequence). Losses at the gene ends were 2 bases for V and 6 bases for J; bases not matched to a gene: 8. CDR3 amino acids: CAWSFNRGQGEQYF. The CDR3 DNA follows: TGTGCCTGGAGTTTCAACAGGGGGCAAGGCGAGCAGTACTTC.

The chain employs TRBV19 and TRBJ2-7, with D perhaps matching TRBD1 (6 bases). Trimming pared 4 bases from V and 5 bases from J, leaving 15 bases between. Germline V gives CDR1 LNHDA, CDR2 SQIVND (reference sequence). The CDR3 runs to 14 residues. CDR3 sequence: CASSTQGLGHEQYF. The CDR3 region has the DNA TGTGCCAGTAGTACACAGGGTTTGGGCCACGAGCAGTACTTC.

The gene calls are TRBV10-2 and TRBJ2-5; D is undetermined. The J call may be faulty, since TRBJ2-7 better matches the DNA end. The CDR3 runs to 16 residues. Germline V gene data show CDR1 as WSHSY and CDR2 as SAAADI. The CDR3 bases are TGCGCCAGCAGTGAGTACGGGTCAGATCACTCCTACGAGCAGTACTTC. It is translated as CASSEYGSDHSYEQYF.

This chain uses TRBV9 with TRBJ2-1; 7 positions match TRBD2. J gave up 6 bases and V 0 bases, and 9 bases lay outside the gene matches. There are 16 residues in the CDR3. The germline V gene encodes CDR1 SGDLS and CDR2 YYNGEE. This CDR3 reads CASSVVGTKRGNEQFF. Here the CDR3 DNA reads TGTGCCAGCAGCGTAGTGGGGACTAAAAGGGGCAATGAGCAGTTCTTC.

This sequence joins TRBV5-5 and TRBJ1-3; D possibly corresponds to TRBD1 (6 bases). Germline CDR1 reads SGHKS; CDR2 reads YYEKEE (reference sequence). The CDR3 runs to 16 residues. V was cut by 3 bases and J by 0 bases, with 13 bases left in between. CDR3 bases: TGTGCCAGCAGCTACCTTGGGGGCGGCTCTGGAAACACCATATATTTT. Protein product: CASSYLGGGSGNTIYF.